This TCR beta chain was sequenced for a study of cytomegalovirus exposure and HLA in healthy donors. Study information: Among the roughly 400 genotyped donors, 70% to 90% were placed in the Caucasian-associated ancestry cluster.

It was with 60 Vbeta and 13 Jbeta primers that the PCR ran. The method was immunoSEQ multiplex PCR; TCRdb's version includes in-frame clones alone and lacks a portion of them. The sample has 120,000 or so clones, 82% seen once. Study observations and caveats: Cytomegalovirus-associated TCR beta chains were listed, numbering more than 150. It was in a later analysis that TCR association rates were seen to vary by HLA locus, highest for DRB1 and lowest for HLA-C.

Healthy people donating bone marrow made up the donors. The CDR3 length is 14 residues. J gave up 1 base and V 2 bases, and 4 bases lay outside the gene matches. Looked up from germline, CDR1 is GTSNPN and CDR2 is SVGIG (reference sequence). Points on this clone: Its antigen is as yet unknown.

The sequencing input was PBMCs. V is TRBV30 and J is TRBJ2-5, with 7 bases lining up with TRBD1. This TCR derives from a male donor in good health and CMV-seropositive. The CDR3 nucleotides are TGTGCCTGGAGTAACCGGGACAGCCAAGAGACCCAGTACTTC. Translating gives CAWSNRDSQETQYF.